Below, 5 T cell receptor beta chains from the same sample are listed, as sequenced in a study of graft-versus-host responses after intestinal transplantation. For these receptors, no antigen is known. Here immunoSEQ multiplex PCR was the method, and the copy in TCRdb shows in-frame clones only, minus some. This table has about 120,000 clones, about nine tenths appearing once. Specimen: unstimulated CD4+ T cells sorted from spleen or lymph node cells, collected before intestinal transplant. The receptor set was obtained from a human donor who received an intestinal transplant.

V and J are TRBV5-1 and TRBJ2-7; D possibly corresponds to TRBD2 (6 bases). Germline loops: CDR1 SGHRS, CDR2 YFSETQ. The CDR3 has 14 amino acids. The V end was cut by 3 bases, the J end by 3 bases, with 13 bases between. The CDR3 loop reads CASSYKEGLYEQYF. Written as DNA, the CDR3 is TGCGCCAGCAGCTATAAGGAGGGACTCTACGAGCAGTACTTC.

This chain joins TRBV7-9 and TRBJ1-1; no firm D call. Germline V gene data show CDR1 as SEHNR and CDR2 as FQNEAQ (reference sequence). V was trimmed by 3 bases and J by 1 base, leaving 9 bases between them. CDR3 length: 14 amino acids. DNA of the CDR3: TGTGCCAGCAGCTTTAGTTTTCCGAACACTGAAGCTTTCTTT. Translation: CASSFSFPNTEAFF. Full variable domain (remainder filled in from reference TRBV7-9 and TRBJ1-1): DTGVSQNPRHKITKRGQNVTFRCDPISEHNRLYWYRQTLGQGPEFLTYFQNEAQLEKSRLLSDRFSAERPKGSFSTLEIQRTEQGDSAMYLCASSFSFPNTEAFFGQGTRLTVV.

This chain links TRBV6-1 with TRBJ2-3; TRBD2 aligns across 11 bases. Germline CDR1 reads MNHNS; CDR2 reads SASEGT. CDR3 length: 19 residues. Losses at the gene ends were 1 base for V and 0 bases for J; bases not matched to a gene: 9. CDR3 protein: CASSEDVRLAGGSTDTQYF. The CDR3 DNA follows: TGTGCCAGCAGTGAAGACGTGCGGCTAGCGGGGGGAAGCACAGATACGCAGTATTTT.

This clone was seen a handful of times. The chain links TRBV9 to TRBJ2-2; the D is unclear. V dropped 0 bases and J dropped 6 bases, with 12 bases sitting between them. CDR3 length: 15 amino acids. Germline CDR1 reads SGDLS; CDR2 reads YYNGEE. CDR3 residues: CASSVGVRVSGELFF. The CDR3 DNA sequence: TGTGCCAGCAGCGTAGGAGTCCGGGTTTCCGGGGAGCTGTTTTTT.

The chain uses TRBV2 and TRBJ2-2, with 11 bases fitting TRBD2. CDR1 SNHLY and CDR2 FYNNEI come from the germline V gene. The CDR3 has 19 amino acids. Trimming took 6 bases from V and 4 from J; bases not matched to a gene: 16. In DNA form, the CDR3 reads TGTGCCAGCAGGGATTATACCGGGACTAGCGGCGCAAGCACCGGGGAGCTGTTTTTT. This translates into CASRDYTGTSGASTGELFF.